This is a list of T cell receptor beta chains from one sample in a study of blood T cells in healthy people across ages. TCRdb ran MiXCR on the 5' RACE reads and lists one entry per CDR3 protein. The data hold about 640,000 distinct CDR3 sequences, with about 54% observed a single time. Sequenced sample: blood. The receptors were sampled from a man aged 60 to 69 in good health. Each CDR3 is given with its conserved first and last residue. A D gene is named only where the DNA matches it firmly. The size of a clone is reported for some rows only, either as once, few or many, or as a class for expanded clones.

J gene: TRBJ2-5; D gene: -; clone size: -; V gene: TRBV18; CDR3 protein: CASSPMGSQETQYF; CDR3 DNA: TGTGCCAGCTCACCAATGGGGTCACAAGAGACCCAGTACTTC
J gene: TRBJ2-1; D gene: TRBD1; clone size: few; V gene: TRBV20-1; CDR3 protein: CSARGGTGGYEQFF; CDR3 DNA: TGCAGTGCTAGGGGCGGGACAGGGGGGTATGAGCAGTTCTTC
J gene: TRBJ1-4; D gene: TRBD1; clone size: -; V gene: TRBV7-2; CDR3 protein: CASSLAAGGGRANEKLFF; CDR3 DNA: TGTGCCAGCAGCTTAGCCGCAGGGGGCGGGCGAGCTAATGAAAAACTGTTTTTT
J gene: TRBJ2-2; D gene: TRBD1; clone size: once; V gene: TRBV20-1; CDR3 protein: CSATDRGVVRTGELFF; CDR3 DNA: TGCAGTGCTACCGACAGGGGGGTTGTGAGAACCGGGGAGCTGTTTTTT
J gene: TRBJ2-7; D gene: TRBD2; clone size: few; V gene: TRBV6-2/TRBV6-3; CDR3 protein: CASSSGTSLDPYEQYF; CDR3 DNA: TGTGCCAGCAGTTCGGGGACTAGCCTCGACCCCTACGAGCAGTACTTC
J gene: TRBJ2-5; D gene: TRBD2; clone size: few; V gene: TRBV11-2; CDR3 protein: CASSPRAGVGETQYF; CDR3 DNA: TGTGCCAGCAGCCCCCGAGCGGGGGTTGGGGAGACCCAGTACTTC
J gene: TRBJ1-1; D gene: -; clone size: -; V gene: TRBV7-9; CDR3 protein: CASSSLTTGNLNTEAFF; CDR3 DNA: TGTGCCAGCAGCTCACTTACAACAGGGAACCTGAACACTGAAGCTTTCTTT
J gene: TRBJ2-5; D gene: TRBD2; clone size: -; V gene: TRBV10-2; CDR3 protein: CASSGLAGGWGETQYF; CDR3 DNA: TGCGCCAGCAGTGGCCTAGCGGGGGGTTGGGGAGAGACCCAGTACTTC
J gene: TRBJ1-2; D gene: -; clone size: -; V gene: TRBV7-9; CDR3 protein: CASSPDTYGYTF; CDR3 DNA: TGTGCCAGCAGCCCTGACACCTATGGCTACACCTTC
J gene: TRBJ2-1; D gene: -; clone size: few; V gene: TRBV11-2; CDR3 protein: CASSFSGRNEQFF; CDR3 DNA: TGTGCCAGCAGCTTTTCGGGGCGGAATGAGCAGTTCTTC
J gene: TRBJ2-3; D gene: -; clone size: once; V gene: TRBV24-1; CDR3 protein: CATRDSSVADTQYF; CDR3 DNA: TGTGCCACCAGGGATTCGAGCGTGGCAGATACGCAGTATTTT
J gene: TRBJ1-1; D gene: TRBD1; clone size: once; V gene: TRBV5-1; CDR3 protein: CASSLAGTGTNTGAFF; CDR3 DNA: TGCGCCAGCAGCTTGGCTGGGACAGGGACGAACACTGGAGCTTTCTTT